Presented here are 13 T cell receptor beta chains from one specimen sequenced in a study of blood T cell repertoires in COVID-19. Repertoires were generated with immunoSEQ multiplex PCR, while TCRdb's copy carries only in-frame clones and drops some. The sample lists about 240,000 clones, about 90% occurring once. Sequencing was done on a sample of peripheral blood. These receptors originate from a man in his 60s with acute or convalescent COVID-19.

A single count supports this clone. The chain couples TRBV6-6 to TRBJ1-5, with 8 bases that match TRBD1. V shed 6 bases and J 8 bases; nucleotides not matched to a gene: 6. The CDR3 has 13 amino acids. The V gene's germline CDR1 is MNHNY and CDR2 SVGAGI (reference sequence). The CDR3: CASRLQGDEPQHF. In DNA, the CDR3 is TGTGCCAGCAGATTACAGGGGGATGAGCCCCAGCATTTT.

The chain couples TRBV28 to TRBJ2-5, with TRBD1 as a possible D gene (5 bases). The CDR3 runs to 15 residues. V was clipped by 4 bases and J by 5 bases, with 17 bases between them. Germline V gene sequence: CDR1 MDHEN, CDR2 SYDVKM. The CDR3, as DNA: TGTGCCAGCAGTTCCCCCGTGACAGTTATGGAGACCCAGTACTTC. Translating it yields CASSSPVTVMETQYF. Based on the CDR3 plus reference TRBV28 and TRBJ2-5, the full variable domain is DVKVTQSSRYLVKRTGEKVFLECVQDMDHENMFWYRQDPGLGLRLIYFSYDVKMKEKGDIPEGYSVSREKKERFSLILESASTNQTSMYLCASSSPVTVMETQYFGPGTRLLVL.

V is TRBV19 and J is TRBJ2-7; the D gene is possibly TRBD2 (5 bases). Germline V CDR1 and CDR2: LNHDA, SQIVND (reference sequence). The CDR3 covers 14 residues. V was cut by 4 bases and J by 2 bases, with 12 bases left in between. CDR3 in DNA: TGTGCCAGTAGTACCACTCGGGGTCCCTACGAGCAGTACTTC. Its protein is CASSTTRGPYEQYF.

This clone was counted between two and nine times. The DNA of the CDR3 is TGTGCCAGCAGCTTCGGGACAGACCTGACCCTATCGACTGAAGCTTTCTTT. Residues: CASSFGTDLTLSTEAFF. The genes are TRBV7-9 and TRBJ1-1, with 7 bases aligning to TRBD1. The CDR3 runs to 17 residues. V dropped 3 bases and J dropped 5; count of bases not matched to a gene: 15. CDR1 is SEHNR and CDR2 is FQNEAQ in the germline V gene (reference sequence). The full variable domain, rest sourced from reference TRBV7-9 and TRBJ1-1, is DTGVSQNPRHKITKRGQNVTFRCDPISEHNRLYWYRQTLGQGPEFLTYFQNEAQLEKSRLLSDRFSAERPKGSFSTLEIQRTEQGDSAMYLCASSFGTDLTLSTEAFFGQGTRLTVV.

The gene calls are TRBV11-1 and TRBJ2-5, with 15 bases fitting TRBD2. This CDR3 contains 16 residues. Germline CDR1 and CDR2: SGHAT and FQDESV (reference sequence). V shed 4 bases and J 5 bases; nucleotides not matched to a gene: 5. CDR3 region: CASSSRGLAGGETQYF. The CDR3 DNA is TGTGCCAGCAGCTCCCGGGGACTAGCGGGAGGTGAGACCCAGTACTTC.

This chain uses TRBV5-1 with TRBJ1-1; TRBD1 aligns across 8 bases. V lost 3 bases to trimming and J lost 8 bases; unmatched junction nucleotides: 9. CDR1 SGHRS and CDR2 YFSETQ come from the germline V gene. CDR3 length: 14 amino acids. For the CDR3, the DNA is TGCGCCAGCAGCTCTGGACAGGGTGACATAGAAGCTTTCTTT. Translated, it gives CASSSGQGDIEAFF.

This clone was detected once. This chain joins TRBV5-1 and TRBJ2-1, with a possible D match to TRBD2 (6 bases). This CDR3 contains 12 residues. Trimming took off 3 bases at V and 9 bases at J, with 10 bases between the two ends. CDR1 and CDR2 (germline): SGHRS, YFSETQ. The CDR3 region has the DNA TGCGCCAGCAGCTGGGGGGACCGTGAGCAGTTCTTC. Translation: CASSWGDREQFF.

This rearrangement joins TRBV11-3 to TRBJ1-2; 8 positions match TRBD1. Germline V lookup: CDR1 SGHNT, CDR2 YENEEA. The CDR3 is 14 amino acids. The V and J ends lost 0 bases and 4 bases, in that order; junction bases with no gene match: 1. The CDR3 region is CASSLEGQAYGYTF. The CDR3 DNA reads TGTGCCAGCAGCTTAGAGGGACAGGCCTATGGCTACACCTTC.

CDR3 residues: CASSLGAGKVNTEAFF. In DNA, the CDR3 is TGTGCCAGCAGCTTAGGAGCGGGCAAGGTGAACACTGAAGCTTTCTTT. The chain is built from TRBV7-2 and TRBJ1-1; no clear D. The V end was cut by 1 base, the J end by 0 bases, with 12 bases between. The CDR3 consists of 16 residues. Germline V lookup: CDR1 SGHTA, CDR2 FQGNSA.

This chain links TRBV6-5 with TRBJ2-7; 9 positions agree with TRBD1. This CDR3 has 14 residues. Germline V gene sequence: CDR1 MNHEY, CDR2 SVGAGI. Trimming cost V 4 bases and J 3 bases; bases outside gene matches: 4. The CDR3 coding sequence is TGTGCCAGCAGTTGGGGGGACAGGGTCTACGAGCAGTACTTC. Its translation: CASSWGDRVYEQYF.

Turning to this clone: A read error may produce the germline difference seen at one junction end. The chain employs TRBV9 and TRBJ2-7, with 9 nucleotides matching TRBD2. The germline V gene encodes CDR1 SGDLS and CDR2 YYNGEE. The length of the CDR3 is 11 residues. CDR3 DNA sequence: TGTGCCAGCAGCGGGGGGACTAGCTGGGAGTTC. It encodes CASSGGTSWEF.

This chain uses TRBV5-1 with TRBJ2-7; 8 bases match TRBD2. Trimming cost V 3 bases and J 5 bases; bases outside gene matches: 10. CDR3 length equals 15 residues. The germline V gene encodes CDR1 SGHRS and CDR2 YFSETQ. The CDR3 sequence is CASSSGPGGVNEQYF. The CDR3 region has the DNA TGCGCCAGCAGCTCCGGACCGGGGGGGGTGAACGAGCAGTACTTC.

This clone was seen a few times. The CDR3 protein is CASSLTEHGNTIYF. DNA for the CDR3: TGTGCCAGCAGCCTGACAGAGCATGGAAACACCATATATTTT. The rearrangement joins TRBV6-2 or TRBV6-3 to TRBJ1-3, with D maybe TRBD1 (5 bases). The CDR3 sequence is 14 residues long. V was shortened by 6 bases and J by 3 bases, with 12 bases between the two germline ends. Germline assignment: CDR1 MNHEY and CDR2 SVGEGT.